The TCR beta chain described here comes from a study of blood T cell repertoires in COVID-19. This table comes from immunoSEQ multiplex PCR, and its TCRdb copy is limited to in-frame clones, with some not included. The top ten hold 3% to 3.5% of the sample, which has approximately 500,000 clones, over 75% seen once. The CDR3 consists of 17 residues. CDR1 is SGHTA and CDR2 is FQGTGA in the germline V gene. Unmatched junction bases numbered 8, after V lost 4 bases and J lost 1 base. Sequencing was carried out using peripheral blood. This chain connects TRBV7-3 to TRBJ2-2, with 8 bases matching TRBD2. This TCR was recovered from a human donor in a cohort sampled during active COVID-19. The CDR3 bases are TGTGCCAGCAGCTCCCACGGGGCGGGAGGGAACACCGGGGAGCTGTTTTTT. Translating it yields CASSSHGAGGNTGELFF.